This TCR beta chain was profiled in a study of control samples from healthy donors and cancer patients. This clone turned up a few times. The CDR3 runs to 16 residues. Germline V gives CDR1 SGDLS, CDR2 YYNGEE. V dropped 4 bases and J dropped 1; count of bases not matched to a gene: 9. The data were produced by immunoSEQ multiplex PCR, yet TCRdb's version contains in-frame clones alone and is incomplete. This sample has under 450,000 clones, with about 93% found just once. What was sequenced was PBMCs. V usage is TRBV9 and J usage is TRBJ2-7; 9 positions match TRBD1. This clonotype was sampled from a man aged 40-50 years with head and neck cancer. This chain's CDR3 is CASSNAPGQGSYEQYF. DNA for the CDR3: TGTGCCAGCAGCAACGCACCGGGACAGGGTTCCTACGAGCAGTACTTC.